A single sample is the source of the 10 T cell receptor beta chains below, sequenced in a study of T cell repertoires in cytomegalovirus infection. Which antigens these TCRs recognize remains unknown. MiXCR, run by TCRdb on the reads, gives a single entry per CDR3 protein. The sample lists approximately 990,000 distinct CDR3 sequences, around 30% occurring once. The sequencing here drew on cultured CD8+ T cells from PBMCs, taken from culture after CMV antigen stimulation. The source is a human donor in good health (CMV status not recorded). Some clones in this sample may be carry-over from other donors' samples.

This clonotype was observed many times. The gene calls are TRBV7-2 and TRBJ1-4, with no clear D. V lost 5 bases to trimming and J lost 2 bases, with 15 bases between them. The V gene's germline CDR1 is SGHTA and CDR2 FQGNSA. This CDR3 has 16 residues. Written as DNA, the CDR3 is TGTGCCAGCAGCCACCTGGACCGAGGGACTAATGAAAAACTGTTTTTT. Protein: CASSHLDRGTNEKLFF.

This clonotype has at least ten counts. The rearrangement uses TRBV4-3 and TRBJ1-4; D is possibly TRBD1 (5 bases). With 1 base removed from V and 0 bases from J, the gap between germline ends came to 12 bases. The CDR3 spans 17 residues. Germline CDR1 and CDR2: LGHNA and YSLEER. CDR3 in amino acids: CASSQGKGFPTNEKLFF. The CDR3 DNA sequence: TGCGCCAGCAGCCAAGGAAAGGGGTTTCCAACTAATGAAAAACTGTTTTTT.

The V gene is TRBV7-2, the J gene TRBJ2-7, with unresolved D. The ends were cut back, 5 bases at V and 5 bases at J, with 16 bases in the middle. Germline V gene sequence: CDR1 SGHTA, CDR2 FQGNSA. The CDR3 is 14 amino acids. The CDR3 is CASSATGPSHEQYV. The CDR3 DNA reads TGTGCCAGCAGCGCTACTGGGCCTTCCCACGAGCAGTACGTC.

The chain combines TRBV4-2 with TRBJ1-2; D not resolved. CDR1 LGHNA and CDR2 YNFKEQ come from the germline V gene. V lost 0 bases to trimming and J lost 3 bases, with 14 bases between them. The CDR3 totals 16 residues. The CDR3 bases are TGTGCCAGCAGCCAAGACGTCACGGGCTCGGACTATGGCTACACCTTC. Translation: CASSQDVTGSDYGYTF.

The genes are TRBV6-5 and TRBJ2-1; 10 bases map to TRBD2. This CDR3 spans 16 amino acids. With 6 bases clipped from V and 5 bases from J, the junction kept 10 bases outside the gene matches. In germline, CDR1 is MNHEY, CDR2 SVGAGI. The CDR3 DNA sequence: TGTGCCAGCAGGGAGCCGTCTAGCGGGGGACACAATGAGCAGTTCTTC. As protein: CASREPSSGGHNEQFF.

This clonotype was picked up a small number of times. The chain uses TRBV19 and TRBJ2-6; D unclear. This CDR3 region has 18 residues. With 3 bases removed from V and 1 base from J, the gap between germline ends came to 16 bases. The germline gives CDR1 LNHDA, CDR2 SQIVND (reference sequence). CDR3 nucleotides: TGTGCCAGTAGTATTTTTGGCGGTGTCACTTCTGGGGCCAACGTCCTGACTTTC. The encoded protein is CASSIFGGVTSGANVLTF.

This chain joins TRBV27 and TRBJ1-1; D is perhaps TRBD1 (5 bases). The germline gives CDR1 MNHEY, CDR2 SMNVEV (reference sequence). CDR3 length: 14 amino acids. The ends were cut back, 3 bases at V and 3 bases at J, with 11 bases in the middle. The CDR3 protein is CASSLSPGDTEAFF. The CDR3 bases are TGTGCCAGCAGTTTGTCCCCGGGGGACACTGAAGCTTTCTTT.

This clonotype has just a few counts. The J gene is TRBJ1-2, the V gene TRBV12-3 or TRBV12-4; D is uncertain. This CDR3 has 14 residues. Trimming took off 5 bases at V and 8 bases at J, with 18 bases between the two ends. Here the CDR3 reads CASSIPGAPGGYTF. DNA for the CDR3: TGTGCCAGCAGTATCCCGGGAGCCCCTGGCGGCTACACCTTC.

This clonotype was counted only a few times. The genes are TRBV19 and TRBJ1-5; D is uncertain. The germline V gene encodes CDR1 LNHDA and CDR2 SQIVND (reference sequence). Trimming left V 3 bases short and J 5 bases short, with 14 bases between. The CDR3 has 15 residues. The CDR3 sequence is CASSIQFRADQPQHF. In nucleotides, the CDR3 is TGTGCCAGTAGTATTCAGTTCCGGGCGGATCAGCCCCAGCATTTT.

This clonotype was found a few times. The chain carries TRBV14 and TRBJ2-2; D is possibly TRBD2 (6 bases). The germline V and J ends were trimmed by 1 base and 3 bases, with 12 bases remaining between them. This CDR3 spans 16 amino acids. Looked up from germline, CDR1 is SGHDN and CDR2 is FVKESK. As DNA, the CDR3 is TGTGCCAGCAGCCAAGTTGGAGGGCGGTACACCGGGGAGCTGTTTTTT. This gives the protein CASSQVGGRYTGELFF.